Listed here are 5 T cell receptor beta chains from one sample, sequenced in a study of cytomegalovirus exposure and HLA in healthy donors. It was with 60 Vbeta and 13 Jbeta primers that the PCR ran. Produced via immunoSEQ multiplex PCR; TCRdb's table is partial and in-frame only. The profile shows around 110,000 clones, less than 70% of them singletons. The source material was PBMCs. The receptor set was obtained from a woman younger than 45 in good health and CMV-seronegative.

Written as DNA, the CDR3 is TGTGCCAGCAGCTGGGGACAGGGGGCTTTGGCTGGAAACACCATATATTTT. Amino acid sequence: CASSWGQGALAGNTIYF. This sequence joins TRBV7-9 and TRBJ1-3; 12 bases match TRBD1. Germline values: CDR1 SEHNR, CDR2 FQNEAQ (reference sequence). The CDR3 spans 17 residues. Trimming at V came to 4 bases and at J to 2 bases, leaving 6 bases not matched to a gene.

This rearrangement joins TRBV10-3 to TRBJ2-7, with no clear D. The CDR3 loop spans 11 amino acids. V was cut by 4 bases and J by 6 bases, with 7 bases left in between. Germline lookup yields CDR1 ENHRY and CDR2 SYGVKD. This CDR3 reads CAISGLGEQYF. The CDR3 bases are TGTGCCATCAGTGGACTTGGCGAGCAGTACTTC.

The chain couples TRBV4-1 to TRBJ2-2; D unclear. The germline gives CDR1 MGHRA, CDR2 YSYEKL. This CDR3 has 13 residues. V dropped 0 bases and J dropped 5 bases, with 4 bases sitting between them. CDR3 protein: CASSQDETGELFF. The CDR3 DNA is TGCGCCAGCAGCCAAGACGAGACCGGGGAGCTGTTTTTT.

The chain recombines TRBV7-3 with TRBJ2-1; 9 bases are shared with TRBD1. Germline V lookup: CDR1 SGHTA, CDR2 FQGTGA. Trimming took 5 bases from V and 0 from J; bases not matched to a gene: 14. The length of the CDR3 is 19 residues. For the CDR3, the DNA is TGTGCCAGCAGCGCACTCCCGGGACAGGGACCGAGCTCCTACAATGAGCAGTTCTTC. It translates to CASSALPGQGPSSYNEQFF.

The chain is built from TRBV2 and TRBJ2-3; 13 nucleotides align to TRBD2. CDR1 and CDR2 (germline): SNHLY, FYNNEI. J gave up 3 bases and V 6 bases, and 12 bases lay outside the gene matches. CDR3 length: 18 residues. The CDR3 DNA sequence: TGTGCCAGCAGATCTGGGACTAGCGGGAACGGGGGGACAGATACGCAGTATTTT. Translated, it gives CASRSGTSGNGGTDTQYF. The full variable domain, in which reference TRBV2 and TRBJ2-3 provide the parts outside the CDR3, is EPEVTQTPSHQVTQMGQEVILRCVPISNHLYFYWYRQILGQKVEFLVSFYNNEISEKSEIFDDQFSVERPDGSNFTLKIRSTKLEDSAMYFCASRSGTSGNGGTDTQYFGPGTRLTVL.